A selection of T cell receptor beta chains follows, all from one sample in a study of T cell responses to AZD1222 COVID-19 vaccine. The repertoire was sequenced with immunoSEQ multiplex PCR; TCRdb's copy has only in-frame clones and lacks some. The sample shows some 150,000 clones, around nine tenths of them seen only once. Sequenced here: peripheral blood, sampled on day 0 of AZD1222 vaccination. Receptors originate from an adult in good health. Both conserved end residues are part of each CDR3. The D gene is left open where the match is weak. Not every row has a clone size; where given, it reads once, few, many or a size class.

len	abundance	d_gene	v_gene	j_gene	CDR3nt	CDR3aa
13	NA	TRBD1	TRBV12-5	TRBJ2-7	TGTGCTAGTGGTTTGGGACAGGGCTACGAGCAGTACTTC	CASGLGQGYEQYF
17	NA	TRBD1	TRBV7-3	TRBJ2-3	TGTGCCAGCAGCTTAATTTATACAGGGGTCGGCACAGATACGCAGTATTTT	CASSLIYTGVGTDTQYF
13	NA	NA	TRBV12-5	TRBJ2-7	TGTGCTAGTGGTTTGGTGGCGACCCCCGAGCAGTACTTC	CASGLVATPEQYF
14	NA	TRBD1	TRBV18	TRBJ1-2	TGTGCCAGCTCACCCACCGGGACAGTATATGGCTACACCTTC	CASSPTGTVYGYTF
12	NA	NA	TRBV4-1	TRBJ1-4	TGCGCCAGCCGGCAGGCTCGAGAAAAACTGTTTTTT	CASRQAREKLFF
15	NA	TRBD2	TRBV3-1/TRBV3-2	TRBJ2-1	TGTGCCAGCAGCCCCGGACTAGCGGGAATGAATGAGCAGTTCTTC	CASSPGLAGMNEQFF
16	NA	NA	TRBV5-6	TRBJ1-6	TGTGCCAGCAGCTTGGTGCGGGAATCCTATAATTCACCCCTCCACTTT	CASSLVRESYNSPLHF
12	NA	NA	TRBV6-2/TRBV6-3	TRBJ2-7	TGTGCCAGCAGCTTCAGCTCCTACGAGCAGTACTTC	CASSFSSYEQYF
12	NA	NA	TRBV29-1	TRBJ2-5	TGCAGCGTTCCTATGACAGAAGAGACCCAGTACTTC	CSVPMTEETQYF
14	NA	NA	TRBV4-1	TRBJ1-5	TGCGCCAGCAGCCAGGGTGTCACAGGGTCGCCCCAGCATTTT	CASSQGVTGSPQHF
15	few	NA	TRBV6-2/TRBV6-3	TRBJ2-3	TGTGCCAGCAGTTACTCGGTAGGGGCAGCAGATACGCAGTATTTT	CASSYSVGAADTQYF
13	NA	NA	TRBV2	TRBJ1-6	TGTGCCACCAACTCGGGCCATAATTCACCCCTCCACTTT	CATNSGHNSPLHF
13	NA	TRBD1	TRBV12-3/TRBV12-4	TRBJ1-2	TGTGCCAGCCCTACGACAGGGGGCTTTGGCTACACCTTC	CASPTTGGFGYTF
14	NA	TRBD1	TRBV18	TRBJ1-1	TGTGCCAGCCCCCGGGACAGGGGTGACACTGAAGCTTTCTTT	CASPRDRGDTEAFF
15	NA	NA	TRBV4-3	TRBJ1-2	TGCGCCAGCAGCCAAGGTAATACAGGCAACTATGGCTACACCTTC	CASSQGNTGNYGYTF
15	NA	NA	TRBV21-1	TRBJ2-7	TGTGCCAGCAGCAGGGGGAGGGGTCCCCCCTACGAGCAGTACTTC	CASSRGRGPPYEQYF
14	NA	NA	TRBV18	TRBJ2-3	TGTGCCAGCTCACCACTGGGTCCCGACGATACGCAGTATTTT	CASSPLGPDDTQYF
16	NA	NA	TRBV7-8	TRBJ2-1	TGTGCCAGCAGCCTAACAGGGACTGATTCCTACAATGAGCAGTTCTTC	CASSLTGTDSYNEQFF